The 28 T cell receptor beta chains below all came from one sample that was sequenced in a study of blood T cells in healthy people across ages. Then a second PCR, running roughly 6 to 12 cycles, was carried out with a sample-barcoded 5' primer and a J-beta primer mix. From the 5' RACE reads, TCRdb called clonotypes with MiXCR, one entry per CDR3 protein. The sample comprises 1.5 million to 2 million distinct CDR3 sequences, over 25% of which are singletons, and roughly 8% rests with the top ten. The sequenced sample was blood. Receptors were obtained from a woman aged 25-40 years in good health.

This chain links TRBV5-1 with TRBJ2-7, with 8 nucleotides matching TRBD1. The CDR3 contains 16 residues. Unmatched junction bases numbered 14, after V lost 4 bases and J lost 5 bases. Germline loops: CDR1 SGHRS, CDR2 YFSETQ. The CDR3 nucleotides read TGCGCCAGCAGCCCCGACAGGGGCCTCAACCTCCACGAGCAGTACTTC. Translated, it gives CASSPDRGLNLHEQYF.

This clonotype was seen a handful of times. The chain carries TRBV20-1 and TRBJ2-4, with 13 bases lining up with TRBD2. The CDR3 runs to 17 residues. Germline-derived CDR1 and CDR2 are DFQATT and SNEGSKA (reference sequence). Trimming took 5 bases from V and 3 from J; bases not matched to a gene: 10. Here the CDR3 reads CSAGLAGVLVYKNIQYF. CDR3 in DNA: TGCAGTGCTGGACTAGCGGGGGTGCTGGTATACAAAAACATTCAGTACTTC.

The rearrangement joins TRBV5-1 to TRBJ2-3; D uncertain. The CDR3 contains 14 residues. Looked up from germline, CDR1 is SGHRS and CDR2 is YFSETQ. V was clipped by 3 bases and J by 3 bases, with 11 bases between them. Here the CDR3 reads CASSWVGRTDTQYF. CDR3 sequence (DNA): TGCGCCAGCAGCTGGGTGGGCAGGACAGATACGCAGTATTTT.

This clonotype was detected many times. V gene TRBV7-2 combines with J gene TRBJ2-7; 9 bases line up with TRBD2. This CDR3 is 15 amino acids long. The V segment lost 4 bases and the J segment 7 bases; nucleotides outside the gene matches: 11. Germline CDR1 and CDR2: SGHTA and FQGNSA. The CDR3 sequence: CASSSGLAEGKEQYF. The CDR3 nucleotides are TGTGCCAGCAGCTCGGGACTAGCTGAGGGGAAGGAGCAGTACTTC.

There are a few counts of this clonotype. The V and J genes are TRBV25-1 and TRBJ2-5, with TRBD2 matching over 10 bases. V was pared by 6 bases and J by 5 bases, with 6 bases of the junction left unmatched. The CDR3 runs 14 residues. Germline loops: CDR1 MGHDK, CDR2 SYGVNS. The CDR3 bases are TGTGCCAGCAGCGAACTAGCGGGAAGGGAGACCCAGTACTTC. It specifies CASSELAGRETQYF. Full variable domain (outside the CDR3, taken from reference TRBV25-1 and TRBJ2-5): EADIYQTPRYLVIGTGKKITLECSQTMGHDKMYWYQQDPGMELHLIHYSYGVNSTEKGDLSSESTVSRIRTEHFPLTLESARPSHTSQYLCASSELAGRETQYFGPGTRLLVL.

This clonotype has just a few counts. The chain joins TRBV12-3 or TRBV12-4 to TRBJ1-1; TRBD1 is a possible D gene (5 bases). Trimming shortened V by 6 bases and J by 0 bases, and 17 bases separated the two germline ends. This CDR3 has 16 residues. CDR3 region: CASSPSDGALNTEAFF. Written as DNA, the CDR3 is TGTGCCAGCAGCCCCTCAGATGGGGCACTGAACACTGAAGCTTTCTTT.

This clonotype has at least ten counts. The chain joins TRBV7-2 to TRBJ2-3, with D unclear. The CDR3 covers 13 residues. The V gene lost 1 base and the J gene lost 4 bases, with 6 bases spanning the gap. Per the germline V gene, CDR1 is SGHTA and CDR2 is FQGNSA. The chain's CDR3 is CASSLERPDTQYF. The CDR3 DNA reads as TGTGCCAGCAGCTTAGAGCGTCCAGATACGCAGTATTTT.

The CDR3 coding sequence is TGCAGCGTTGAAGCCGGGACTAGCGAGAGGACGGCCTACAATGAGCAGTTCTTC. Residues: CSVEAGTSERTAYNEQFF. This rearrangement joins TRBV29-1 to TRBJ2-1; 10 bases agree with TRBD2. The CDR3 runs 18 residues. Looked up from germline, CDR1 is SQVTM and CDR2 is ANQGSEA. Trimming removed 1 base from V and 2 bases from J; junction bases left unmatched: 11.

This clonotype has more than one count but fewer than ten. J is TRBJ2-5 and V is TRBV5-6; D may be TRBD2 (6 bases). The ends were cut back, 7 bases at V and 5 bases at J, with 15 bases in the middle. CDR1 and CDR2 from the germline V gene are SGHDT and YYEEEE. The CDR3 totals 13 residues. CDR3 nucleotides: TGTGCCAGCGAACTAGCTCTTCGGGAGACCCAGTACTTC. Translating it yields CASELALRETQYF.

This clonotype was seen ten or more times. The DNA of the CDR3 is TGTGCCAGCAGATCCCCGGACAGCTCCTACGAGCAGTACTTC. Translation gives CASRSPDSSYEQYF. The chain has TRBV28 and TRBJ2-7, with D perhaps TRBD1 (6 bases). Trimming took 6 bases from V and 0 from J, leaving 12 bases between them. The germline gives CDR1 MDHEN, CDR2 SYDVKM. The CDR3 contains 14 residues.

This clonotype was seen more than once but under ten times. The rearrangement joins TRBV5-1 to TRBJ1-1, with 7 bases aligning to TRBD1. V dropped 4 bases and J dropped 4; count of bases not matched to a gene: 7. The CDR3 has 14 amino acids. Germline loops: CDR1 SGHRS, CDR2 YFSETQ. Here the CDR3 DNA reads TGCGCCAGCAGCGTGGGACAGCACGCCACTGAAGCTTTCTTT. The encoded protein is CASSVGQHATEAFF.

The chain joins TRBV20-1 to TRBJ2-7; 7 nucleotides align to TRBD1. The CDR3 runs 14 residues. Trimming took 6 bases from V and 2 from J; bases not matched to a gene: 10. CDR1 DFQATT and CDR2 SNEGSKA come from the germline V gene (reference sequence). The CDR3 DNA reads as TGCAGTGCGGGCTTGACAGGGCCCCCCTACGAGCAGTACTTC. Amino acids: CSAGLTGPPYEQYF.

The sample holds a few counts of this clonotype. In DNA form, the CDR3 reads TGTGCCACCAGCAGAAGGTCTTTGGAATCGGGCAATGAGCAGTTCTTC. It translates to CATSRRSLESGNEQFF. The V and J genes are TRBV15 and TRBJ2-1; no definite D call. Germline CDR1 reads LNHNV; CDR2 reads YYDKDF (reference sequence). The germline V and J ends were trimmed by 2 bases and 6 bases, with 17 bases remaining between them. This CDR3 spans 16 amino acids.

This chain joins TRBV6-2 or TRBV6-3 and TRBJ2-4, with D hard to call. With 5 bases removed from V and 0 bases from J, the gap between germline ends came to 20 bases. CDR1 is MNHEY and CDR2 is SVGEGT in the germline V gene. This CDR3 comprises 18 residues. As DNA, the CDR3 is TGTGCCAGCAGTGGGCAGAGCCAGTCAAGAGGAGCCAAAAACATTCAGTACTTC. It is translated as CASSGQSQSRGAKNIQYF.

The chain joins TRBV7-2 to TRBJ2-4; tentative D call: TRBD1 (6 bases). The assigned J gene may be wrong: the sequence end matches TRBJ2-7 better. Germline V CDR1 and CDR2: SGHTA, FQGNSA. The CDR3 runs to 15 residues. CDR3 in DNA: TGTGCCAGCAGCTTAGAATTGAACAGGGTGAACGAGCAGTACTTC. Amino acids: CASSLELNRVNEQYF.

V and J are TRBV7-9 and TRBJ1-2, with TRBD1 as a possible D gene (5 bases). Germline-derived CDR1 and CDR2 are SEHNR and FQNEAQ (reference sequence). This CDR3 contains 12 residues. V lost 0 bases and J lost 11, with 10 bases in between. CDR3 protein: CASSLAGDQYTF. The CDR3 DNA follows: TGTGCCAGCAGCTTAGCGGGGGACCAGTACACCTTC.

This clonotype came up many times. This rearrangement joins TRBV10-3 to TRBJ2-6; TRBD1 or TRBD2 may be the D gene (5 bases each). Per germline, CDR1 ENHRY and CDR2 SYGVKD. The CDR3 runs 15 residues. Between the trimmed V and J ends, which lost 4 bases and 4 bases, there was a span of 11 bases. CDR3 nucleotide sequence: TGTGCCATCAGTGGAGGGGCATCCGGGGCCAACGTCCTGACTTTC. This translates into CAISGGASGANVLTF.

There are a few counts of this clonotype. V gene TRBV5-1 combines with J gene TRBJ2-3; no definite D call. The CDR3 consists of 15 residues. CDR1 is SGHRS, CDR2 YFSETQ, per germline. Trimming removed 0 bases from V and 1 base from J, with 9 bases in between. CDR3 nucleotides: TGCGCCAGCAGCTTGGACCCCGAGGGCACAGATACGCAGTATTTT. Protein sequence: CASSLDPEGTDTQYF.

At least ten counts were recorded for this clonotype. The chain carries TRBV6-1 and TRBJ1-2; possible D gene TRBD1, 5 bases. CDR1 is MNHNS, CDR2 SASEGT, per germline. The V end lost 8 bases, the J end lost 4 bases, and 14 bases lay between the germline ends. The CDR3 runs 13 residues. The CDR3 loop reads CASGGRAIYGYTF. The CDR3 nucleotides read TGTGCCAGCGGCGGCAGGGCGATCTATGGCTACACCTTC.

This sequence joins TRBV30 and TRBJ1-1, with unresolved D. Trimming stripped 0 bases from V and 8 bases from J, with 16 bases between. The CDR3 is 14 amino acids. Germline loops: CDR1 GTSNPN, CDR2 SVGIG (reference sequence). CDR3 protein: CAWSVTGITNEAFF. The CDR3 DNA sequence: TGTGCCTGGAGTGTGACGGGGATAACAAACGAAGCTTTCTTT.

This clonotype was found a few times. The rearrangement joins TRBV7-2 to TRBJ2-7; TRBD1 is a possible D gene (5 bases). From germline, CDR1 is SGHTA and CDR2 FQGNSA. The CDR3 extends over 14 amino acids. V dropped 5 bases and J dropped 6 bases, with 17 bases sitting between them. The DNA of the CDR3 is TGTGCCAGCAGCGCTTCCAAAGGGGTCGGCGAGCAGTACTTC. It specifies CASSASKGVGEQYF.

This clonotype was counted between two and nine times. This rearrangement joins TRBV20-1 to TRBJ2-5; 7 nucleotides match TRBD2. Germline loops: CDR1 DFQATT, CDR2 SNEGSKA (reference sequence). J was trimmed by 3 bases and V by 3 bases; bases with no gene match: 7. CDR3 size: 14 residues. For the CDR3, the DNA is TGCAGTGCTAGCCCTAGCGGAGGGAAAGAGACCCAGTACTTC. Its translation is CSASPSGGKETQYF.

The J gene is TRBJ1-2, the V gene TRBV6-5, with a weak D call TRBD1 (6 bases). With 5 bases removed from V and 4 bases from J, the gap between germline ends came to 11 bases. The CDR3 has 13 residues. Germline lookup yields CDR1 MNHEY and CDR2 SVGAGI. As DNA, the CDR3 is TGTGCCAGCAGTAGGGGACATGGCTATGGCTACACCTTC. Translating it yields CASSRGHGYGYTF.

In this sample, this clonotype turned up many times. The V gene is TRBV29-1, the J gene TRBJ1-1; D uncertain. Germline V lookup: CDR1 SQVTM, CDR2 ANQGSEA. CDR3 length: 14 residues. Between the trimmed V and J ends, which lost 7 bases and 0 bases, there was a span of 15 bases. As DNA, the CDR3 is TGCAGCGCGATCAGAGGTTCCATGAACACTGAAGCTTTCTTT. Translated, it gives CSAIRGSMNTEAFF. The full variable domain, with the rest looked up from reference TRBV29-1 and TRBJ1-1, is SAVISQKPSRDICQRGTSLTIQCQVDSQVTMMFWYRQQPGQSLTLIATANQGSEATYESGFVIDKFPISRPNLTFSTLTVSNMSPEDSSIYLCSAIRGSMNTEAFFGQGTRLTVV.

The chain recombines TRBV2 with TRBJ1-1; D is unclear. Trimming pared 6 bases from V and 7 bases from J, leaving 12 bases between. The germline gives CDR1 SNHLY, CDR2 FYNNEI. The CDR3 contains 12 residues. CDR3: CASSPWEGEAFF. The CDR3 DNA reads as TGTGCCAGCAGCCCGTGGGAGGGTGAAGCTTTCTTT.

The rearrangement joins TRBV12-3 or TRBV12-4 to TRBJ2-1, with D hard to call. The CDR3 runs 15 residues. The ends were cut back, 2 bases at V and 2 bases at J, with 10 bases in the middle. CDR3 in amino acids: CASSLKGDTYNEQFF. DNA for the CDR3: TGTGCCAGCAGTTTAAAGGGTGACACCTACAATGAGCAGTTCTTC.

This clonotype was recorded a few times. This chain joins TRBV5-1 and TRBJ1-2; no clear D. There are 14 residues in the CDR3. The ends were cut back, 4 bases at V and 3 bases at J, with 13 bases in the middle. Germline lookup yields CDR1 SGHRS and CDR2 YFSETQ. The CDR3, as DNA: TGCGCCAGCAGCACGGCGGGGAGGGACTATGGCTACACCTTC. Its translation is CASSTAGRDYGYTF.

This rearrangement joins TRBV6-1 to TRBJ1-5, with D uncertain. Trimming took 4 bases from V and 6 from J, leaving 13 bases between them. The germline gives CDR1 MNHNS, CDR2 SASEGT. CDR3 length equals 14 residues. The CDR3 DNA follows: TGTGCCAGCAGTGGGACCGGTGTCGGTCAGCCCCAGCATTTT. Amino acid sequence: CASSGTGVGQPQHF.